These 27 T cell receptor beta chains were sequenced from one sample in a study of neurological immune-mediated disorders. TCRdb re-called the 5' RACE reads through MiXCR, storing one row per CDR3 protein. This sample has about 90,000 distinct CDR3 sequences; about 13% occur once, and the top ten carry 5%. Time point given: longitudinal time-point 2. Sample: PBMCs. The receptors originated from a female donor with HTLV-1-associated myelopathy (HAM/TSP).

This clonotype was observed at least ten times. The chain links TRBV7-9 to TRBJ2-1; TRBD2 aligns across 8 bases. With 8 bases clipped from V and 7 bases from J, the junction kept 16 bases outside the gene matches. Germline loops: CDR1 SEHNR, CDR2 FQNEAQ (reference sequence). CDR3 length: 16 residues. The CDR3 here is CASSGGGTRGANEQFF. The CDR3 DNA reads TGTGCCAGCTCCGGCGGGGGGACCCGGGGGGCGAATGAGCAGTTCTTC.

This clonotype was recorded many times. The rearrangement uses TRBV5-1 and TRBJ2-1; 7 nucleotides align to TRBD1. V shed 4 bases, J shed 0 bases, and the junction held 7 bases outside the gene matches. CDR1 and CDR2 from the germline V gene are SGHRS and YFSETQ. The CDR3 consists of 16 residues. The CDR3 reads CASSLGDSISYNEQFF. Written as DNA, the CDR3 is TGCGCCAGCAGCCTTGGGGACAGCATCTCCTACAATGAGCAGTTCTTC. Looking up the rest from reference TRBV5-1 and TRBJ2-1 gives the full variable domain: KAGVTQTPRYLIKTRGQQVTLSCSPISGHRSVSWYQQTPGQGLQFLFEYFSETQRNKGNFPGRFSGRQFSNSRSEMNVSTLELGDSALYLCASSLGDSISYNEQFFGPGTRLTVL.

This clonotype has only a few counts. CDR3 DNA sequence: TGCAGTGCCGACTACGGGGGGGCCGGGGAGACCCAGTACTTC. Protein sequence: CSADYGGAGETQYF. The V call is TRBV20-1, the J call TRBJ2-5; TRBD2 matches 8 bases. V dropped 6 bases and J dropped 5; count of bases not matched to a gene: 11. CDR1 and CDR2 from the germline V gene are DFQATT and SNEGSKA (reference sequence). This CDR3 has 14 amino acids.

This clonotype was seen ten or more times. The rearrangement links TRBV20-1 to TRBJ2-1; 9 nucleotides agree with TRBD1. The CDR3 totals 15 residues. Germline CDR1 DFQATT, CDR2 SNEGSKA (reference sequence). The V segment lost 0 bases and the J segment 8 bases; nucleotides outside the gene matches: 8. CDR3 residues: CSARDPGDREHEQFF. The DNA for the CDR3 is TGCAGTGCTAGAGATCCCGGGGACAGGGAACATGAGCAGTTCTTC.

This clonotype has at least ten counts. The V and J genes are TRBV5-1 and TRBJ2-2; 14 bases match TRBD2. CDR3 length equals 20 residues. V lost 4 bases and J lost 0; bases outside the gene matches: 11. From germline, CDR1 is SGHRS and CDR2 YFSETQ. The CDR3 DNA follows: TGCGCCAGCAGCCTGGGACTAGCGGGGGCCTTTTTCACGAACACCGGGGAGCTGTTTTTT. Translated, it gives CASSLGLAGAFFTNTGELFF.

This clonotype was detected many times. The rearrangement joins TRBV2 to TRBJ1-6, with 9 positions matching TRBD1. The CDR3 contains 13 residues. The J segment lost 7 bases and the V segment lost 8 bases, leaving 3 bases of the junction unmatched. Germline V gene sequence: CDR1 SNHLY, CDR2 FYNNEI. CDR3 DNA sequence: TGTGCCAGCGGACAGGGGTCGAATTCACCCCTCCACTTT. Translated: CASGQGSNSPLHF.

This chain connects TRBV20-1 to TRBJ2-2; D not resolved. CDR1 DFQATT and CDR2 SNEGSKA come from the germline V gene (reference sequence). CDR3 length equals 12 residues. Trimming shortened V by 4 bases and J by 3 bases, and 6 bases separated the two germline ends. CDR3 region: CSAKHYTGELFF. The CDR3, as DNA: TGCAGTGCTAAACACTACACCGGGGAGCTGTTTTTT.

This clonotype was seen ten or more times. The CDR3 sequence is CASSLKTGNNEKLFF. The DNA of the CDR3 is TGTGCCAGCAGCCTAAAGACAGGGAATAATGAAAAACTGTTTTTT. The V and J genes are TRBV11-2 and TRBJ1-4, with TRBD1 matching 7 bases. The junction had 7 bases not matched to a gene; V was cut back by 5 bases and J by 4 bases. The germline CDR1 and CDR2 sequences are SGHAT and FQNNGV. The CDR3 is 15 amino acids.

This clonotype was counted ten times or more. This chain links TRBV29-1 with TRBJ2-3; perhaps TRBD1 as D (6 bases). This CDR3 has 14 residues. Trimming shortened V by 1 base and J by 3 bases, and 11 bases separated the two germline ends. Per germline, CDR1 SQVTM and CDR2 ANQGSEA. The CDR3 region is CSVEGPGETDTQYF. In nucleotides, the CDR3 is TGCAGCGTTGAAGGCCCAGGGGAGACAGATACGCAGTATTTT.

This clonotype appeared many times. The chain uses TRBV7-9 and TRBJ2-2; possibly TRBD2 for D (7 bases). Trimming left V 2 bases short and J 1 base short, with 11 bases between. CDR1 and CDR2 (germline): SEHNR, FQNEAQ (reference sequence). The CDR3 totals 16 residues. This chain's CDR3 is CASSLRRGLNTGELFF. CDR3 sequence (DNA): TGTGCCAGCAGCTTAAGGCGGGGGCTGAACACCGGGGAGCTGTTTTTT.

This clonotype was detected ten times or more. CDR3 DNA sequence: TGCGCCAGCAGCACGGGGACAGCCTCGAGGACAGATACGCAGTATTTT. Its translation: CASSTGTASRTDTQYF. The J gene is TRBJ2-3, the V gene TRBV5-1; 7 bases align to TRBD1. Losses at the gene ends were 4 bases for V and 3 bases for J; bases not matched to a gene: 11. Germline V gives CDR1 SGHRS, CDR2 YFSETQ. The CDR3 has 16 residues.

This clonotype has at least ten counts. The chain joins TRBV5-1 to TRBJ2-7; perhaps D is TRBD1 or TRBD2 (5 bases each). Germline V CDR1 and CDR2: SGHRS, YFSETQ. V lost 0 bases and J 6 bases, leaving 16 bases between the germline ends. This CDR3 is 15 amino acids long. The DNA for the CDR3 is TGCGCCAGCAGCTTGGTTTCCGGGGCAGAGGGCGAGCAGTACTTC. Translated, it gives CASSLVSGAEGEQYF. Full variable domain (outside the CDR3, taken from reference TRBV5-1 and TRBJ2-7): KAGVTQTPRYLIKTRGQQVTLSCSPISGHRSVSWYQQTPGQGLQFLFEYFSETQRNKGNFPGRFSGRQFSNSRSEMNVSTLELGDSALYLCASSLVSGAEGEQYFGPGTRLTVT.

This clonotype was detected once. A read error is possible here, since a much larger clone lies one base away. This chain uses TRBV5-1 with TRBJ2-2; no clear D gene. Germline V gene data show CDR1 as SGHRS and CDR2 as YFSETQ. V lost 9 bases and J 6 bases, leaving 9 bases between the germline ends. CDR3 length: 11 residues. CDR3 coding DNA: TGCGCCATCAGTCGGCCCGGGGAGCTGTTTTTT. Encoded protein: CAISRPGELFF.

Only a few counts were recorded for this clonotype. The genes are TRBV7-9 and TRBJ2-1; a possible D gene is TRBD1 (6 bases). The V end lost 1 base, the J end lost 0 bases, and 19 bases lay between the germline ends. The germline gives CDR1 SEHNR, CDR2 FQNEAQ (reference sequence). CDR3 size: 19 residues. As DNA, the CDR3 is TGTGCCAGCAGCTTAGTAAGGGGTCGGGACATCTTCTCCTACAATGAGCAGTTCTTC. As protein: CASSLVRGRDIFSYNEQFF.

The table lists this clonotype with many counts. This chain links TRBV5-1 with TRBJ2-1, with no clear D. The CDR3 totals 15 residues. V dropped 1 base and J dropped 0 bases, with 8 bases sitting between them. The germline V gene encodes CDR1 SGHRS and CDR2 YFSETQ. CDR3: CASSLNPGSYNEQFF. The CDR3 nucleotides are TGCGCCAGCAGCTTGAATCCAGGCTCCTACAATGAGCAGTTCTTC.

Regarding this clonotype: This may stem from a read error, because a much larger clone lies one nucleotide away. This sequence joins TRBV12-3 or TRBV12-4 and TRBJ2-3, with 8 bases identical to TRBD1. This CDR3 is built from 15 residues. The CDR3, as DNA: TGTGTCAGCAGTCCCCGGACAGGGTACACAGATACGCAGTATTTT. Translating it yields CVSSPRTGYTDTQYF.

This clonotype was counted ten times or more. The V gene is TRBV5-8, the J gene TRBJ1-2; D not resolved. Germline CDR1 reads SGHTS; CDR2 reads YDEGEE. This CDR3 region has 14 residues. The V end was cut by 0 bases, the J end by 4 bases, with 10 bases between. CDR3 amino acids: CASSLASGLYGYTF. Written as DNA, the CDR3 is TGTGCCAGCAGCTTGGCCTCGGGTCTCTATGGCTACACCTTC. Drawing the rest from reference TRBV5-8 and TRBJ1-2, the complete variable domain is EAGVTQSPTHLIKTRGQQATLRCSPISGHTSVYWYQQALGLGLQFLLWYDEGEERNRGNFPPRFSGRQFPNYSSELNVNALELEDSALYLCASSLASGLYGYTFGSGTRLTVV.

A word on this clonotype: An end of the junction differs from the germline gene, which may be a read error. The chain combines TRBV28 with TRBJ2-3, with 12 bases aligning to TRBD2. Per germline, CDR1 MDHEN and CDR2 SYDVKM. This CDR3 is 18 amino acids long. CDR3 amino acids: CASTSGLAGGPSTDTQYF. CDR3 sequence (DNA): TGTGCTAGCACCTCGGGGCTAGCGGGGGGGCCGAGCACAGATACGCAGTATTTT. Full variable domain (rest looked up from reference TRBV28 and TRBJ2-3): DVKVTQSSRYLVKRTGEKVFLECVQDMDHENMFWYRQDPGLGLRLIYFSYDVKMKEKGDIPEGYSVSREKKERFSLILESASTNQTSMYLCASTSGLAGGPSTDTQYFGPGTRLTVL.

As regards this clonotype: A much larger clone lies one base from this, so it may be a read error. The chain uses TRBV28 and TRBJ2-7; D is ambiguous. The CDR3 runs to 12 residues. CDR1 is MDHEN, CDR2 SYDVKM, per germline. The ends were cut back, 2 bases at V and 6 bases at J, with 8 bases in the middle. The DNA of the CDR3 is TGTGCCAGCAGTTTACCATGTCGCGAGCAGTACTTC. Protein product: CASSLPCREQYF.

This clonotype came up many times. The chain is built from TRBV29-1 and TRBJ2-2; D remains unclear. V was pared by 6 bases and J by 1 base, with 9 bases between. CDR3 length equals 13 residues. From germline, CDR1 is SQVTM and CDR2 ANQGSEA. This CDR3 is CSVRYKNTGELFF. In DNA form, the CDR3 reads TGCAGCGTCCGCTATAAGAACACCGGGGAGCTGTTTTTT.

Many counts were recorded for this clonotype. This sequence joins TRBV4-1 and TRBJ2-3; 10 positions agree with TRBD2. The germline V gene encodes CDR1 MGHRA and CDR2 YSYEKL. V shed 2 bases, J shed 5 bases, and the junction held 10 bases outside the gene matches. The CDR3 covers 17 residues. The CDR3 bases are TGCGCCAGCAGCCAACTTAAGACTAGCGGGCATGAAGATACGCAGTATTTT. It codes for CASSQLKTSGHEDTQYF.

At least ten counts were recorded for this clonotype. V gene TRBV5-1 combines with J gene TRBJ2-7; TRBD1 or TRBD2 may be the D gene (6 bases each). V lost 1 base and J lost 2, with 13 bases in between. This CDR3 has 15 amino acids. The germline V gene encodes CDR1 SGHRS and CDR2 YFSETQ. The CDR3 loop reads CASSLSAGEAYEQYF. Written as DNA, the CDR3 is TGCGCCAGCAGCTTGAGTGCAGGGGAGGCCTACGAGCAGTACTTC.

This clonotype was seen repeatedly, ten times or more. CDR3 in amino acids: CASSSKAGATEAFF. CDR3 coding DNA: TGTGCCAGCAGCTCAAAGGCAGGGGCCACTGAAGCTTTCTTT. The chain recombines TRBV3-1 with TRBJ1-1; D might be TRBD1 (6 bases). This CDR3 has 14 residues. With 5 bases removed from V and 4 bases from J, the gap between germline ends came to 14 bases. Germline V gene data show CDR1 as LGHDT and CDR2 as YNNKEL (reference sequence). Full variable domain (rest looked up from reference TRBV3-1 and TRBJ1-1): DTAVSQTPKYLVTQMGNDKSIKCEQNLGHDTMYWYKQDSKKFLKIMFSYNNKELIINETVPNRFSPKSPDKAHLNLHINSLELGDSAVYFCASSSKAGATEAFFGQGTRLTVV.

Turning to this clonotype: A much larger clone sits a single nucleotide away, making a read error possible. This chain connects TRBV18 to TRBJ2-7, with 7 bases aligning to TRBD1. The CDR3 covers 13 residues. The germline V gene encodes CDR1 KGHSH and CDR2 LQKENI. CDR3 region: CSSSPQGAYEQYF. The CDR3 DNA reads TGTTCCAGCTCACCTCAGGGGGCCTACGAGCAGTACTTC.

This clonotype occurred many times. The gene calls are TRBV27 and TRBJ2-7, with a tentative D call TRBD1 (7 bases). CDR3 length: 14 residues. V lost 5 bases and J lost 5, with 16 bases in between. Germline V gives CDR1 MNHEY, CDR2 SMNVEV (reference sequence). The CDR3 sequence is CASSQTGRRDEQYF. CDR3 in DNA: TGTGCCAGCAGTCAGACAGGGAGGCGGGACGAGCAGTACTTC.

By frequency in the sample, this clonotype is medium-sized. The chain couples TRBV7-8 to TRBJ1-3, with unresolved D. The ends were cut back, 2 bases at V and 0 bases at J, with 8 bases in the middle. Germline V gene sequence: CDR1 SGHVS, CDR2 FQNEAQ. CDR3 length: 15 amino acids. For the CDR3, the DNA is TGTGCCAGCAGCTTATCCCTGAACTCTGGAAACACCATATATTTT. Protein product: CASSLSLNSGNTIYF.

This clonotype was counted at least ten times. CDR3 nucleotide sequence: TGTGCCAGCAGTCTCTCCGGGACAGGGGCCGCCGGGTTGGCTGGCTACACCTTC. This codes for CASSLSGTGAAGLAGYTF. J is TRBJ1-2 and V is TRBV6-6, with 10 nucleotides matching TRBD1. V dropped 5 bases and J dropped 7; count of bases not matched to a gene: 19. The CDR3 covers 18 residues. The germline CDR1 and CDR2 sequences are MNHNY and SVGAGI (reference sequence).